The 22 T cell receptor beta chains below come from one sample, sequenced in a study of spatial heterogeneity in lung cancer. The time point denotes: sample taken at primary tumor resection. TCRdb analysed the 5' RACE reads with MiXCR anew, one entry per CDR3 protein. The profile shows thousands of distinct CDR3 sequences, about 7.7% of them singletons. Here the sequenced sample was normal lung tissue next to the tumor, taken at surgery. The receptors were sampled from a female donor with early-stage non-small cell lung cancer.

This clonotype is categorized as medium-sized (0.01 to 0.1%). The chain uses TRBV7-6 and TRBJ2-5, with unresolved D. The CDR3 is made up of 14 amino acids. Trimming took 6 bases from V and 5 from J, leaving 16 bases between them. Germline V gene sequence: CDR1 SGHVS, CDR2 FNYEAQ. CDR3 protein: CASSLDQGFETQYF. The CDR3, as DNA: TGTGCCAGCAGTCTCGATCAAGGGTTTGAGACCCAGTACTTC.

At least ten counts were recorded for this clonotype. The chain recombines TRBV11-2 with TRBJ2-5; TRBD1 is a possible D gene (5 bases). Trimming pared 5 bases from V and 3 bases from J, leaving 16 bases between. The CDR3 has 15 amino acids. CDR1 is SGHAT and CDR2 is FQNNGV in the germline V gene. The CDR3 DNA reads TGTGCCAGCAGCCCAGGGCAGGGCCGTGAAGAGACCCAGTACTTC. Its translation is CASSPGQGREETQYF.

Judged by abundance, this clonotype is medium-sized. The chain joins TRBV5-1 to TRBJ2-3; 12 bases are shared with TRBD2. The CDR3 contains 16 residues. J gave up 6 bases and V 4 bases, and 9 bases lay outside the gene matches. Germline V lookup: CDR1 SGHRS, CDR2 YFSETQ. CDR3 protein: CASSPVTSGSRDTQYF. The CDR3 coding sequence is TGCGCCAGCAGCCCTGTGACTAGCGGGAGTCGTGATACGCAGTATTTT.

This chain links TRBV6-5 with TRBJ1-2; maybe TRBD1 (6 bases). Trimming pared 0 bases from V and 7 bases from J, leaving 15 bases between. The germline V gene encodes CDR1 MNHEY and CDR2 SVGAGI. This CDR3 is built from 15 residues. The CDR3 spells CASSYSNRGAAGYTF. The CDR3 DNA reads TGTGCCAGCAGTTACTCGAACCGGGGGGCGGCTGGCTACACCTTC.

This clonotype was observed at least ten times. The genes are TRBV27 and TRBJ1-1; D is unresolved. CDR3 length: 12 residues. From germline, CDR1 is MNHEY and CDR2 SMNVEV (reference sequence). Deletions cut 8 bases from V and 1 base from J, with 8 bases between. CDR3 DNA: TGTGCCAGCCACTCGGGGAACACTGAAGCTTTCTTT. Its protein product is CASHSGNTEAFF.

By sample fraction, this clonotype is medium-sized. The rearrangement uses TRBV28 and TRBJ2-7; TRBD2 matches 13 bases. This CDR3 has 15 amino acids. From germline, CDR1 is MDHEN and CDR2 SYDVKM. The junction had 7 bases not matched to a gene; V was cut back by 8 bases and J by 3 bases. The CDR3 region has the DNA TGTGCCAGCTCTCGGGGGACTAGCGGGGACTACGAGCAGTACGTC. It specifies CASSRGTSGDYEQYV.

This clonotype is medium-sized (0.01 to 0.1%) by share. V usage is TRBV12-3 or TRBV12-4 and J usage is TRBJ1-2; D is ambiguous. This CDR3 is 14 amino acids long. V lost 2 bases to trimming and J lost 8 bases, with 15 bases between them. Written as DNA, the CDR3 is TGTGCCAGCAGTTTAAGTGGCCGGGGTGGCGGCTACACCTTC. Translation: CASSLSGRGGGYTF.

This clonotype was recorded many times. The V gene is TRBV28, the J gene TRBJ1-6, with unresolved D. Trimming removed 2 bases from V and 0 bases from J, with 17 bases in between. Germline CDR1 and CDR2: MDHEN and SYDVKM. The length of the CDR3 is 19 residues. Here the CDR3 reads CASSLDDFTGSSYNSPLHF. CDR3 DNA: TGTGCCAGCAGTTTAGACGACTTCACCGGCAGCTCCTATAATTCACCCCTCCACTTT.

By share, this clonotype counts as medium-sized (0.01 to 0.1%). The chain combines TRBV5-1 with TRBJ2-7; possible D gene TRBD1, 6 bases. The CDR3 totals 18 residues. V gave up 0 bases and J gave up 9 bases, with 28 bases separating them. The germline gives CDR1 SGHRS, CDR2 YFSETQ. CDR3 sequence: CASSLAVGAITFPTMQYV. In nucleotides, the CDR3 is TGCGCCAGCAGCTTGGCGGTGGGGGCCATAACATTTCCTACGATGCAGTACGTC.

This clonotype qualifies as medium-sized. The DNA of the CDR3 is TGTGCCAGCAGTGGCCGGGACAGGGGGCATCATGGCTACACCTTC. This translates into CASSGRDRGHHGYTF. The chain recombines TRBV27 with TRBJ1-2, with TRBD1 identical over 12 bases. V gave up 5 bases and J gave up 6 bases; unmatched junction bases: 7. From germline, CDR1 is MNHEY and CDR2 SMNVEV (reference sequence). The CDR3 length is 15 residues.

By sample fraction, this clonotype is medium-sized (0.01 to 0.1%). This chain uses TRBV6-2 or TRBV6-3 with TRBJ2-1, with D unclear. Germline V gives CDR1 MNHEY, CDR2 SVGEGT. Trimming removed 7 bases from V and 7 bases from J, with 11 bases in between. The CDR3 spans 12 residues. CDR3 in amino acids: CASTIAGNEQFF. The CDR3 DNA is TGTGCCAGCACCATAGCCGGAAATGAGCAGTTCTTC.

In this sample, this clonotype turned up many times. The chain links TRBV2 to TRBJ2-3; TRBD1 matches 9 bases. Germline lookup yields CDR1 SNHLY and CDR2 FYNNEI. Trimming took 6 bases from V and 6 from J; bases not matched to a gene: 10. This CDR3 contains 15 residues. CDR3 loop: CASSAGTGQWDTQYF. DNA of the CDR3: TGTGCCAGCAGCGCCGGGACAGGGCAGTGGGATACGCAGTATTTT.

At least ten counts were recorded for this clonotype. CDR3 sequence (DNA): TGCAGTGCCCGTCGCCCTAGCGGGAGTCCCCACGAGCAGTACTTC. Its translation: CSARRPSGSPHEQYF. The chain has TRBV20-1 and TRBJ2-7, with 10 positions matching TRBD2. After removal of 6 bases from V and 5 bases from J, the junction contained 13 bases not matched to a gene. Germline V gives CDR1 DFQATT, CDR2 SNEGSKA (reference sequence). This CDR3 contains 15 residues.

At least ten counts were recorded for this clonotype. This chain links TRBV12-3 or TRBV12-4 with TRBJ2-5; D remains ambiguous. The CDR3 spans 12 residues. V lost 2 bases and J lost 3, with 4 bases in between. The CDR3 is CASSLNKETQYF. The CDR3 nucleotides read TGTGCCAGCAGTTTAAATAAAGAGACCCAGTACTTC.

By proportion, this clonotype is medium-sized. The genes are TRBV18 and TRBJ2-4; 8 bases fit TRBD2. CDR1 and CDR2 from the germline V gene are KGHSH and LQKENI. J was trimmed by 9 bases and V by 6 bases; bases with no gene match: 19. The CDR3 runs 17 residues. CDR3 nucleotides: TGTGCCAGCTCTCCTATCCCCGGGTCCGGGACTAGTGCCATTCAGTACTTC. Protein: CASSPIPGSGTSAIQYF.

This clonotype was picked up a small number of times. The chain has TRBV27 and TRBJ2-1, with D hard to call. The CDR3 sequence is 16 residues long. V gave up 6 bases and J gave up 2 bases, with 17 bases separating them. Germline CDR1 is MNHEY and CDR2 is SMNVEV (reference sequence). This CDR3 is CASSRLPTGAYNEQFF. CDR3 DNA: TGTGCCAGCAGCCGACTCCCCACGGGTGCCTACAATGAGCAGTTCTTC.

This clonotype is judged medium-sized. The V gene is TRBV27, the J gene TRBJ2-7; TRBD1 matches at 11 bases. With V trimmed by 4 bases and J by 3 bases, 5 bases remained unmatched. The CDR3 is made up of 15 amino acids. Germline V CDR1 and CDR2: MNHEY, SMNVEV (reference sequence). The CDR3 DNA sequence: TGTGCCAGCAGTTCCCGGGACAGGGGGATCTACGAGCAGTACTTC. This codes for CASSSRDRGIYEQYF.

V is TRBV30 and J is TRBJ1-3, with D hard to call. This CDR3 has 15 residues. In germline, CDR1 is GTSNPN, CDR2 SVGIG (reference sequence). The V and J ends lost 7 bases and 0 bases respectively, with 16 bases between them. This CDR3 is CASKRAGNSGNTIYF. In DNA, the CDR3 is TGTGCCTCAAAAAGGGCAGGAAACTCTGGAAACACCATATATTTT.

In this sample, this clonotype is medium-sized (0.01 to 0.1%). This rearrangement joins TRBV29-1 to TRBJ1-2; no clear D. Per germline, CDR1 SQVTM and CDR2 ANQGSEA. The CDR3 is 11 amino acids. V was pared by 3 bases and J by 1 base, with 3 bases between. This CDR3 is CSVEVNYGYTF. The CDR3 nucleotides are TGCAGCGTTGAGGTTAACTATGGCTACACCTTC.

Relative to its sample, this clonotype is medium-sized. This chain uses TRBV20-1 with TRBJ2-1; no definite D call. Germline V gene lookup returns CDR1 DFQATT and CDR2 SNEGSKA (reference sequence). V lost 6 bases to trimming and J lost 2 bases, with 17 bases between them. The CDR3 spans 15 residues. The CDR3 DNA sequence: TGCAGTGCAAGAAGCAGAATCCAGACCTACAATGAGCAGTTCTTC. Protein: CSARSRIQTYNEQFF.

Within the sample, this clonotype is medium-sized. The CDR3 loop is CASRSGGLAGSSAYEQYF. CDR3 DNA sequence: TGTGCCAGCAGATCCGGAGGACTAGCGGGAAGCTCAGCTTACGAGCAGTACTTC. J is TRBJ2-7 and V is TRBV28; 12 bases are a match to TRBD2. Germline values: CDR1 MDHEN, CDR2 SYDVKM. The CDR3 has 18 residues. The junction had 16 bases not matched to a gene; V was cut back by 6 bases and J by 4 bases.

This clonotype is medium-sized. The chain carries TRBV4-2 and TRBJ2-1; D ambiguous. The V end was cut by 0 bases, the J end by 0 bases, with 6 bases between. CDR3 length equals 15 residues. Germline CDR1 is LGHNA and CDR2 is YNFKEQ. CDR3 DNA sequence: TGTGCCAGCAGCCAAGAACTAAGCTCCTACAATGAGCAGTTCTTC. This translates into CASSQELSSYNEQFF.